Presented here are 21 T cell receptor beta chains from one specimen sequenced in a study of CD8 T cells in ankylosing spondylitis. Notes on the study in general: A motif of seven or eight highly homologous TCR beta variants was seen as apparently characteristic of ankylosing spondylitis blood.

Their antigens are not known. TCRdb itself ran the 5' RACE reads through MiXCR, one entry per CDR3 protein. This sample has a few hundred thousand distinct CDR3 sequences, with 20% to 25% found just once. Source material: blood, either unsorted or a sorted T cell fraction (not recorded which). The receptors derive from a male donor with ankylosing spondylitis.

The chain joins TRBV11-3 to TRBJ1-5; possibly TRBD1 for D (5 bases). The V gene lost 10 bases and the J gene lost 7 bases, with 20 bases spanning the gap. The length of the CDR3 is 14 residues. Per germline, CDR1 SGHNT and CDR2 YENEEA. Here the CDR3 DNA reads TGTGCCACGCAATCGGGACGGCCAAAACAGCCCCAGCATTTT. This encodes CATQSGRPKQPQHF. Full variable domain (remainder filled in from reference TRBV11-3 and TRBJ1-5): EAGVVQSPRYKIIEKKQPVAFWCNPISGHNTLYWYLQNLGQGPELLIRYENEEAVDDSQLPKDRFSAERLKGVDSTLKIQPAELGDSAVYLCATQSGRPKQPQHFGDGTRLSIL.

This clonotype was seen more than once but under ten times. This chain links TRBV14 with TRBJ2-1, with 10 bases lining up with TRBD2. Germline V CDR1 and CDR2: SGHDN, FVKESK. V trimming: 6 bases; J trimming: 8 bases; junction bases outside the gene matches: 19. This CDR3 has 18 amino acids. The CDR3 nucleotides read TGTGCCAGCAGTCCAACCCTGAACCTAGCGGGAGTGATCGATGAGCAGTTCTTC. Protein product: CASSPTLNLAGVIDEQFF.

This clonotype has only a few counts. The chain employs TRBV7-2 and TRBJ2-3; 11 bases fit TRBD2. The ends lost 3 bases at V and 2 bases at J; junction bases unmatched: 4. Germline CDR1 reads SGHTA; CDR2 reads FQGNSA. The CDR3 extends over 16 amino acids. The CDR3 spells CASSFRLAGNTDTQYF. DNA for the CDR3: TGTGCCAGCAGCTTCCGACTAGCGGGAAACACAGATACGCAGTATTTT.

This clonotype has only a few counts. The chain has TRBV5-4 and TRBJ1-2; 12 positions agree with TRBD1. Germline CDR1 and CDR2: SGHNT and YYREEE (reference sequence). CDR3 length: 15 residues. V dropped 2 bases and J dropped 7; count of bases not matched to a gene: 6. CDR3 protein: CASSLDGDRGLGYTF. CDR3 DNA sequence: TGTGCCAGCAGCTTAGACGGGGACAGGGGGCTTGGCTACACCTTC.

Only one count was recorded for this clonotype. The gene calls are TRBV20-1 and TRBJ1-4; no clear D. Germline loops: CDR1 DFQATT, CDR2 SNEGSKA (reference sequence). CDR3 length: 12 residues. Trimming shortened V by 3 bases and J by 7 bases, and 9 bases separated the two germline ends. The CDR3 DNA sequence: TGCAGTGCTAGCAAGGGTAGTGAAAAACTGTTTTTT. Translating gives CSASKGSEKLFF.

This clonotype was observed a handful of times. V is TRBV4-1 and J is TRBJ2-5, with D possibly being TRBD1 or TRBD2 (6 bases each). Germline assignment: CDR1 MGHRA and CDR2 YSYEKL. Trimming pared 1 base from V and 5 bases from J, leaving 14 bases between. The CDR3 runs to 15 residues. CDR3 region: CASSQGTGATETQYF. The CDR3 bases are TGCGCCAGCAGCCAAGGAACGGGGGCGACGGAGACCCAGTACTTC.

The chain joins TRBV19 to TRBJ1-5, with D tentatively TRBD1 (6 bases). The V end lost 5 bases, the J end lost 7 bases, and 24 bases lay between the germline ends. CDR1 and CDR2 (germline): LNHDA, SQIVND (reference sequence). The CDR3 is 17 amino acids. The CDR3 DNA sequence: TGTGCCAGTAGTCGCAGACGAGGGGGGAGTGGGACGCAGCCCCAGCATTTT. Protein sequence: CASSRRRGGSGTQPQHF. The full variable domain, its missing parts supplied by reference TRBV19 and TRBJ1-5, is DGGITQSPKYLFRKEGQNVTLSCEQNLNHDAMYWYRQDPGQGLRLIYYSQIVNDFQKGDIAEGYSVSREKKESFPLTVTSAQKNPTAFYLCASSRRRGGSGTQPQHFGDGTRLSIL.

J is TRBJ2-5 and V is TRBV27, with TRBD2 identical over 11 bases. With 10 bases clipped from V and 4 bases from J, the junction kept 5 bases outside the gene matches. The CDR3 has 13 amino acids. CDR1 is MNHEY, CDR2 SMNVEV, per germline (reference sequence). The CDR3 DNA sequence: TGTGCCACCCAACTAGCGGGAGCAGAGACCCAGTACTTC. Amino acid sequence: CATQLAGAETQYF.

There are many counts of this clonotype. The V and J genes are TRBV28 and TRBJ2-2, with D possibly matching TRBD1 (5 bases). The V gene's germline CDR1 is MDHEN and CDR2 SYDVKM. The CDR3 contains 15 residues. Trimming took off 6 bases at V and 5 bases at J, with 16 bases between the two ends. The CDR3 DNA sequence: TGTGCCAGCAGAACCTCGACCAGACAGACCGGGGAGCTGTTTTTT. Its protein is CASRTSTRQTGELFF.

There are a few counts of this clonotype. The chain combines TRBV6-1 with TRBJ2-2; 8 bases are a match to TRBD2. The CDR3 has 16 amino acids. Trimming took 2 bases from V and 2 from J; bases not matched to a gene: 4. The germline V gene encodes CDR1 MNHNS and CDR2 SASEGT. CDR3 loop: CASSEQSGRNTGELFF. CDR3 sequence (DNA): TGTGCCAGCAGTGAACAGAGCGGGAGAAACACCGGGGAGCTGTTTTTT.

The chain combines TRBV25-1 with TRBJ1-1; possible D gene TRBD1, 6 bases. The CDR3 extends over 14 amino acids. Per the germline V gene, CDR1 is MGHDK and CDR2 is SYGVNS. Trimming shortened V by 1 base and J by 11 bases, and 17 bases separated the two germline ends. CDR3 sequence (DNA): TGTGCCAGCAGTGAATTTTCTCAGACAGGCTACGCTTTCTTT. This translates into CASSEFSQTGYAFF.

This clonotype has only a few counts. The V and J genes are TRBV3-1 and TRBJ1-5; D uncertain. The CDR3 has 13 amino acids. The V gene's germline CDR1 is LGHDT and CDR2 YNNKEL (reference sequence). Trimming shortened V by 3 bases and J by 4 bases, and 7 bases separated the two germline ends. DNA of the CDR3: TGTGCCAGCAGCCACGGACCAAATCAGCCCCAGCATTTT. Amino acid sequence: CASSHGPNQPQHF.

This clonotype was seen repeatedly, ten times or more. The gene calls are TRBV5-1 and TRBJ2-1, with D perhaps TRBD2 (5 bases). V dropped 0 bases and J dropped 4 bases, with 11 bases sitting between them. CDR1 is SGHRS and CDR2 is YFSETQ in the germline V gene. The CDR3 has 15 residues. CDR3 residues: CASSLEGSVYNEQFF. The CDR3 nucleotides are TGCGCCAGCAGCTTGGAAGGTAGCGTATACAATGAGCAGTTCTTC.

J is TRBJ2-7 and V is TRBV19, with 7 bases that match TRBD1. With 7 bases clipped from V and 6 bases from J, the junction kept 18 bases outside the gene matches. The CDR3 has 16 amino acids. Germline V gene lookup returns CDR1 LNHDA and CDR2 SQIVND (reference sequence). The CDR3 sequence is CASNDSGQFSRCEQYF. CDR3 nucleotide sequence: TGTGCCAGTAATGACTCGGGACAGTTCTCCCGCTGCGAGCAGTACTTC.

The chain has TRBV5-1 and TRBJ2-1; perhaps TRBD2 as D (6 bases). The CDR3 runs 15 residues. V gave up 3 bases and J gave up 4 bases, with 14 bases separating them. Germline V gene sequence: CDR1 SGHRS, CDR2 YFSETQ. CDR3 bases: TGCGCCAGCAGCTCCGGGATAGCGGCGTACAATGAGCAGTTCTTC. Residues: CASSSGIAAYNEQFF. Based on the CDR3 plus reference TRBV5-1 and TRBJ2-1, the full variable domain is KAGVTQTPRYLIKTRGQQVTLSCSPISGHRSVSWYQQTPGQGLQFLFEYFSETQRNKGNFPGRFSGRQFSNSRSEMNVSTLELGDSALYLCASSSGIAAYNEQFFGPGTRLTVL.

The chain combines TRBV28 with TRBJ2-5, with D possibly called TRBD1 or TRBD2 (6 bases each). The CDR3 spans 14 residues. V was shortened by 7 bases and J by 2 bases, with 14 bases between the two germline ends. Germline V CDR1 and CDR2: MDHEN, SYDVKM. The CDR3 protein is CASTLGGRQETQYF. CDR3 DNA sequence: TGTGCCAGCACCCTCGGGGGCAGGCAAGAGACCCAGTACTTC.

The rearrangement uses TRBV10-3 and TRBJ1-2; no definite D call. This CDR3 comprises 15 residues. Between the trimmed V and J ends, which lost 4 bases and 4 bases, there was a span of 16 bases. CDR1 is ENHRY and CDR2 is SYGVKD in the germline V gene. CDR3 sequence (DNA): TGTGCCATCAGTGGAAACGGATTGGGATCCTATGGCTACACCTTC. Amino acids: CAISGNGLGSYGYTF.

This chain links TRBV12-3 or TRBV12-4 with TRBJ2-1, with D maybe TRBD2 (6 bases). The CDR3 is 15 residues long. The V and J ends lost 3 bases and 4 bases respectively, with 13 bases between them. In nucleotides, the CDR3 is TGTGCCAGCAGTTTTTGGGGGGTCCCGTACAATGAGCAGTTCTTC. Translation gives CASSFWGVPYNEQFF.

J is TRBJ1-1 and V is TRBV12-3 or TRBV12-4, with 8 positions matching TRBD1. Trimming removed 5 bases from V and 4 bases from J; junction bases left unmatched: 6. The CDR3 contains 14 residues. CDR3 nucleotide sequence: TGTGCCAGCAGTCCAGGGGGCGTGGGCACTGAAGCTTTCTTT. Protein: CASSPGGVGTEAFF.

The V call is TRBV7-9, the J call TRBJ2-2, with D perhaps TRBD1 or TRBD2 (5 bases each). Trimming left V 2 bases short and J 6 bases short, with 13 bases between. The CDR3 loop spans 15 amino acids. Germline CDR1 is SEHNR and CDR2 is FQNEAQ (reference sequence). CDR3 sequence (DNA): TGTGCCAGCAGCTTACGGGACCCCGGCGCCGGGGAGCTGTTTTTT. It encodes CASSLRDPGAGELFF.

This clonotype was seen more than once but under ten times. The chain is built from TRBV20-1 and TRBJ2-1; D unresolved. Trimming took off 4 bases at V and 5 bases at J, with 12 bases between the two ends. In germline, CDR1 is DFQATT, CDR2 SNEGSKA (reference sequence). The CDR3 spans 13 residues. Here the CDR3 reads CSATDRDNNEQFF. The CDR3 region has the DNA TGCAGTGCTACGGACCGAGATAACAATGAGCAGTTCTTC.